This T cell receptor beta chain derives from a study of T cell responses to AZD1222 COVID-19 vaccine. V lost 5 bases, J lost 4 bases, and 11 bases lay in between. The CDR3 is 13 residues long. Libraries were prepared by immunoSEQ multiplex PCR; TCRdb keeps only in-frame clonotypes and omits some of them. Of roughly 70,000 clones listed, about 80% are singletons. In the case of this clone: The antigen is not known.

Findings and limits, study-wide: Spike-spanning, vaccine-associated CD4 TCRs were dominant at 160-218 and 743-854. Receipt of two AZD1222 doses was followed by a rise in Spike-specific TCR breadth and depth. Clonal diversity was possibly underestimated; the donors were predominantly white British and more often female. Only a handful of AZD1222 recipients were seropositive at baseline.

The origin of this receptor is an adult who received the AZD1222 COVID-19 vaccine. The rearrangement joins TRBV12-3 or TRBV12-4 to TRBJ1-1, with a tentative D call TRBD1 (5 bases). Sequences were derived from peripheral blood, sampled 28 days after the second AZD1222 dose. Here the CDR3 reads CASSRTSFTEAFF. The CDR3 DNA is TGTGCCAGCAGTAGGACATCCTTCACTGAAGCTTTCTTT.